This passage covers 20 T cell receptor beta chains from one sample sequenced in a study of human T cells and chemical hapten exposure. The time point is: patch test 2, 6 weeks after DPC sensitization. The sample's treatment: therapeutic diphenylcyclopropenone sensitization with weekly scalp DPC. TCRdb reanalysed the RACE reads using MiXCR and keeps one entry per CDR3 protein. The table has approximately 120,000 distinct CDR3 sequences, 9% to 9.5% seen once. The source was whole blood, collected in connection with sensitization to the hapten diphenylcyclopropenone (DPC). Receptors were obtained from a woman between 35 and 50 years old with alopecia areata. Some clones in this sample may be carry-over from other donors' samples.

This clonotype was seen more than once but under ten times. V usage is TRBV7-2 and J usage is TRBJ2-1; D uncertain. Germline CDR1 and CDR2: SGHTA and FQGNSA. V lost 5 bases to trimming and J lost 4 bases, with 18 bases between them. The CDR3 contains 16 residues. CDR3 DNA: TGTGCCAGCAGCCCACGATCCGCTCTGATATACAATGAGCAGTTCTTC. Its protein is CASSPRSALIYNEQFF.

This clonotype was observed at least ten times. CDR3 loop: CASSPAGGGYTF. As DNA, the CDR3 is TGTGCCAGCTCCCCCGCGGGCGGTGGCTACACCTTC. The V gene is TRBV18, the J gene TRBJ1-2; D gene uncertain. Germline V lookup: CDR1 KGHSH, CDR2 LQKENI. V gave up 6 bases and J gave up 7 bases, with 12 bases separating them. CDR3 length equals 12 residues.

This clonotype has a handful of counts. The chain is built from TRBV7-6 and TRBJ2-1; D is unresolved. There are 14 residues in the CDR3. Trimming shortened V by 1 base and J by 10 bases, and 14 bases separated the two germline ends. Germline V gene data show CDR1 as SGHVS and CDR2 as FNYEAQ. CDR3 nucleotides: TGTGCCAGCAGCTTAGGTACACCTCCCCCAGAGCAGTTCTTC. Translated, it gives CASSLGTPPPEQFF.

This clonotype has a single count. This chain uses TRBV2 with TRBJ2-1; no definite D call. The CDR3 contains 12 residues. V was trimmed by 3 bases and J by 1 base, leaving 1 base between them. Per the germline V gene, CDR1 is SNHLY and CDR2 is FYNNEI. DNA for the CDR3: TGTGCCAGCAGTGAGTCCTACAATGAGCAGTTCTTC. Protein: CASSESYNEQFF.

At least ten counts were recorded for this clonotype. V and J are TRBV11-2 and TRBJ2-7; a possible D gene is TRBD1 (6 bases). V dropped 2 bases and J dropped 4 bases, with 15 bases sitting between them. Germline V gene sequence: CDR1 SGHAT, CDR2 FQNNGV. The CDR3 is made up of 15 amino acids. The CDR3 bases are TGTGCCAGCAGCTTAATTGGGCAGGGGTTATACGAGCAGTACTTC. Translation: CASSLIGQGLYEQYF. Combining the CDR3 with reference TRBV11-2 and TRBJ2-7 gives the whole variable domain EAGVAQSPRYKIIEKRQSVAFWCNPISGHATLYWYQQILGQGPKLLIQFQNNGVVDDSQLPKDRFSAERLKGVDSTLKIQPAKLEDSAVYLCASSLIGQGLYEQYFGPGTRLTVT.

This clonotype was observed at least ten times. The chain recombines TRBV12-3 or TRBV12-4 with TRBJ2-5; D is possibly TRBD2 (6 bases). Trimming removed 2 bases from V and 5 bases from J, with 6 bases in between. The CDR3 is 12 amino acids. CDR3 loop: CASSLRGETQYF. CDR3 sequence (DNA): TGTGCCAGCAGTTTACGGGGGGAGACCCAGTACTTC.

This clonotype was recorded a few times. This sequence joins TRBV4-2 and TRBJ2-5; D uncertain. Trimming left V 0 bases short and J 7 bases short, with 9 bases between. There are 13 residues in the CDR3. Germline CDR1 is LGHNA and CDR2 is YNFKEQ. Here the CDR3 reads CASSQDLILTQYF. Here the CDR3 DNA reads TGTGCCAGCAGCCAAGATCTCATCCTGACCCAGTACTTC.

This clonotype was observed at least ten times. This chain connects TRBV7-8 to TRBJ1-1; perhaps TRBD1 as D (5 bases). Deletions cut 4 bases from V and 4 bases from J, with 16 bases between. The CDR3 length is 15 residues. The V gene's germline CDR1 is SGHVS and CDR2 FQNEAQ. The CDR3 DNA follows: TGTGCCAGCAGCTGGGTGGTGGGGCTAAGCACTGAAGCTTTCTTT. It yields the protein CASSWVVGLSTEAFF. Together with reference TRBV7-8 and TRBJ1-1, the CDR3 gives the full variable domain: GAGVSQSPRYKVAKRGQDVALRCDPISGHVSLFWYQQALGQGPEFLTYFQNEAQLDKSGLPSDRFFAERPEGSVSTLKIQRTQQEDSAVYLCASSWVVGLSTEAFFGQGTRLTVV.

This chain links TRBV5-6 with TRBJ1-1; D unclear. Germline CDR1 reads SGHDT; CDR2 reads YYEEEE. V lost 2 bases, J lost 3 bases, and 11 bases lay in between. The CDR3 is 14 amino acids. As DNA, the CDR3 is TGTGCCAGCAGCTTCCCGCGGCAAGACACTGAAGCTTTCTTT. Its translation is CASSFPRQDTEAFF.

A few counts support this clonotype. V usage is TRBV18 and J usage is TRBJ2-7; D might be TRBD2 (6 bases). V dropped 3 bases and J dropped 6 bases, with 18 bases sitting between them. The CDR3 runs 15 residues. Germline CDR1 is KGHSH and CDR2 is LQKENI. CDR3 amino acids: CASSPSEGRRGEQYF. Here the CDR3 DNA reads TGTGCCAGCTCACCCTCGGAGGGGAGAAGGGGCGAGCAGTACTTC.

This clonotype was seen ten or more times. The chain combines TRBV4-1 with TRBJ2-4, with 9 bases aligning to TRBD1. The germline V gene encodes CDR1 MGHRA and CDR2 YSYEKL. Germline trimming cut 2 bases from V and 0 bases from J; bases unmatched to any gene: 23. This CDR3 comprises 23 residues. This CDR3 reads CASSQRVYIGDRVDNEAKNIQYF. CDR3 sequence (DNA): TGCGCCAGCAGCCAAAGAGTTTATATAGGGGACAGGGTCGACAATGAAGCCAAAAACATTCAGTACTTC.

This clonotype was seen repeatedly, ten times or more. The chain carries TRBV6-6 and TRBJ1-6; D remains ambiguous. This CDR3 spans 15 amino acids. Trimming took off 4 bases at V and 10 bases at J, with 17 bases between the two ends. Per germline, CDR1 MNHNY and CDR2 SVGAGI (reference sequence). The CDR3 protein is CASSLPRDLRSPLHF. The CDR3 DNA reads TGTGCCAGCAGTTTACCGCGGGATTTGAGATCACCCCTCCACTTT.

This clonotype was observed at least ten times. The chain couples TRBV7-3 to TRBJ2-6; either TRBD1 or TRBD2 may supply D (5 bases each). The CDR3 runs to 15 residues. Germline assignment: CDR1 SGHTA and CDR2 FQGTGA. V was trimmed by 2 bases and J by 2 bases, leaving 7 bases between them. The CDR3 DNA sequence: TGTGCCAGCAGCTTAGGGGGAGCTGGGGCCAACGTCCTGACTTTC. It yields the protein CASSLGGAGANVLTF.

This clonotype was seen a single time. A read error is possible here, since a much larger clone lies one base away. This chain connects TRBV10-3 to TRBJ2-1, with 9 bases lining up with TRBD2. The CDR3 totals 17 residues. The J segment lost 6 bases and the V segment lost 8 bases, leaving 17 bases of the junction unmatched. CDR1 ENHRY and CDR2 SYGVKD come from the germline V gene. The CDR3 sequence: CAICQHRNSGGVNEQFF. The DNA for the CDR3 is TGTGCCATCTGTCAACATCGGAATAGCGGGGGAGTCAATGAGCAGTTCTTC.

This clonotype was detected ten times or more. The V call is TRBV5-1, the J call TRBJ2-5; D gene unclear. Germline-derived CDR1 and CDR2 are SGHRS and YFSETQ. V was trimmed by 3 bases and J by 2 bases, leaving 8 bases between them. CDR3 length: 13 residues. CDR3: CASSSTRQETQYF. The CDR3 region has the DNA TGCGCCAGCAGCTCCACACGGCAAGAGACCCAGTACTTC.

This clonotype came up a few times. The chain employs TRBV12-3 or TRBV12-4 and TRBJ2-1, with 13 nucleotides matching TRBD2. J lost 3 bases, V lost 5 bases, and 4 bases had no gene match. This CDR3 has 16 amino acids. CDR3 sequence (DNA): TGTGCCAGCAGTCCCCGACTAGCGGGGGGCTACAATGAGCAGTTCTTC. Protein sequence: CASSPRLAGGYNEQFF.

This clonotype came up many times. CDR3 amino acids: CASSPGVATGELFF. Here the CDR3 DNA reads TGTGCCAGCAGTCCAGGGGTGGCCACCGGGGAGCTGTTTTTT. The chain joins TRBV6-2 or TRBV6-3 to TRBJ2-2; tentatively, D is TRBD1 (6 bases). Looked up from germline, CDR1 is MNHEY and CDR2 is SVGEGT. V gave up 5 bases and J gave up 4 bases, with 11 bases separating them. This CDR3 spans 14 amino acids.

The sample holds many counts of this clonotype. The chain is built from TRBV6-1 and TRBJ2-7, with TRBD1 identical over 7 bases. Germline V gene lookup returns CDR1 MNHNS and CDR2 SASEGT. This CDR3 has 14 amino acids. The V and J ends lost 10 bases and 0 bases, in that order; junction bases with no gene match: 9. Here the CDR3 DNA reads TGTGCCACCTTGGGACAGCGAGCCTCCTACGAGCAGTACTTC. It is translated as CATLGQRASYEQYF.

This clonotype was recorded many times. The chain combines TRBV6-1 with TRBJ1-1; D gene ambiguous. Trimming shortened V by 6 bases and J by 2 bases, and 16 bases separated the two germline ends. The CDR3 has 15 amino acids. Germline CDR1 reads MNHNS; CDR2 reads SASEGT. The CDR3 protein is CASRRQPDSNTEAFF. The CDR3 coding sequence is TGTGCCAGCAGAAGGCAGCCGGACTCAAACACTGAAGCTTTCTTT.

In its sample, this clonotype was seen many times. This chain uses TRBV6-2 or TRBV6-3 with TRBJ1-6; D is possibly TRBD1 (6 bases). The CDR3 spans 15 residues. CDR1 and CDR2 (germline): MNHEY, SVGEGT. V lost 4 bases to trimming and J lost 6 bases, with 13 bases between them. The CDR3 sequence is CASSWRGQPNSPLHF. DNA for the CDR3: TGTGCCAGCAGTTGGCGCGGACAGCCTAATTCACCCCTCCACTTT.